This TCR beta chain derives from a study of technical replicates of blood from several donors. The CDR3 covers 15 residues. Germline CDR1 and CDR2: MDHEN and SYDVKM. V was pared by 3 bases and J by 4 bases, with 13 bases between. TCRdb's copy holds only in-frame clones and misses some; the assay was immunoSEQ multiplex PCR. The sample includes tens of thousands of clones, around 95% of them seen just once. Sequenced input: T cells isolated from PBMCs. The chain is built from TRBV28 and TRBJ1-5; D gene unclear. This receptor was obtained from a human donor in good health. The CDR3 here is CASSFIWQDNQPQHF. The CDR3 coding sequence is TGTGCCAGCAGTTTTATATGGCAGGATAATCAGCCCCAGCATTTT.